The 6 T cell receptor beta chains in this list originate from one sample, sequenced in a study of T cell changes during pregnancy in multiple sclerosis. The protocol was immunoSEQ multiplex PCR, while the TCRdb copy is restricted to in-frame clones and leaves out a portion. The sample has roughly 60,000 clones; 90% are singletons. This specimen was peripheral blood, taken in the second trimester of pregnancy. All receptors derive from a female donor in good health, enrolled as a control in a pregnancy study.

The chain recombines TRBV6-5 with TRBJ2-1; TRBD1 agrees at 7 bases. With V trimmed by 5 bases and J by 14 bases, 12 bases remained unmatched. This CDR3 is 13 amino acids long. Germline V gene sequence: CDR1 MNHEY, CDR2 SVGAGI. The CDR3 is CASSREGQFRKFF. As DNA, the CDR3 is TGTGCCAGCAGTCGCGAGGGACAGTTTAGGAAGTTCTTC.

The chain has TRBV11-2 and TRBJ1-2; D uncertain. CDR3 length: 14 residues. V was clipped by 0 bases and J by 8 bases, with 13 bases between them. Germline V gene data show CDR1 as SGHAT and CDR2 as FQNNGV. The CDR3 DNA reads TGTGCCAGCAGCTTAGAACCTTCGTCGGAGGGCTACACCTTC. Its translation is CASSLEPSSEGYTF.

This clone was seen just once. The chain employs TRBV6-5 and TRBJ2-7, with 11 bases identical to TRBD1. The V and J ends lost 6 bases and 7 bases, in that order; junction bases with no gene match: 5. The CDR3 has 13 amino acids. The germline V gene encodes CDR1 MNHEY and CDR2 SVGAGI. The CDR3 region is CASSSGTGGEQYF. DNA of the CDR3: TGTGCCAGCAGCTCCGGGACAGGGGGAGAGCAGTACTTC.

The chain couples TRBV6-6 to TRBJ1-3; no definite D call. Germline loops: CDR1 MNHNY, CDR2 SVGAGI (reference sequence). The V and J ends lost 5 bases and 4 bases respectively, with 18 bases between them. This CDR3 has 16 residues. CDR3: CASSPSAIDGGNTIYF. CDR3 coding DNA: TGTGCCAGCAGTCCCAGCGCTATAGATGGCGGAAACACCATATATTTT.

V gene TRBV9 combines with J gene TRBJ2-4, with 14 bases that match TRBD2. Germline V CDR1 and CDR2: SGDLS, YYNGEE. Trimming removed 2 bases from V and 0 bases from J; junction bases left unmatched: 10. The CDR3 is made up of 20 amino acids. CDR3 loop: CASSVTGTSGSRGAKNIQYF. In DNA, the CDR3 is TGTGCCAGCAGCGTCACCGGGACTAGCGGGAGTAGGGGAGCCAAAAACATTCAGTACTTC.

The chain employs TRBV15 and TRBJ1-5, with TRBD1 identical over 8 bases. In germline, CDR1 is LNHNV, CDR2 YYDKDF (reference sequence). The CDR3 loop spans 16 amino acids. Trimming at V came to 1 base and at J to 4 bases, leaving 6 bases not matched to a gene. CDR3 DNA sequence: TGTGCCACCAGCAGAGCAATTGGGACAGGAAATCAGCCCCAGCATTTT. It codes for CATSRAIGTGNQPQHF.